This T cell receptor beta chain was documented in a study of regulatory T cells in long-lasting Graves disease (dated by TCRdb to the early 2020s). About the study as a whole: To count as having persistent Graves' disease, a patient had to have received antithyroid drug treatment for over 5 years with TSH receptor autoantibodies remaining persistently positive. This study used TCR sequencing and RNA sequencing of peripheral blood to compare persistent Graves' disease patients against newly diagnosed Graves' disease patients. The study took place in China and was registered as a clinical trial. A total of approximately 35 samples underwent TCR sequencing: about 13 from persistent and roughly 20 from newly diagnosed Graves' disease patients. Antithyroid drugs had been taken for approximately 10 years on average by persistent Graves' disease patients in the clinical cohort. Study-wide findings and limitations: The authors acknowledged the small sample size as a limitation that may reduce accuracy. Sequencing and analysis were restricted to the TCR beta chain. TRBV28, TRBJ1-2 and TRBJ2-5 were preferentially used in persistent disease, while TRBV20-1 and TRBJ2-1 were favored in newly diagnosed disease. The study examined only peripheral blood because the primary lesion, thyroid tissue, could not be accessed. Persistent Graves' disease patients showed lower TCR Shannon entropy and fewer highly expanded clones than newly diagnosed patients, suggesting clonal expansion. Persistent patients shared more public clonotypes among themselves (over 2,500) than newly diagnosed patients did (approximately 970).

The CDR3 sequence holds 15 residues, the cysteine and phenylalanine included. Left in the record is the CDR3 DNA by itself, 45 bases read in frame from the first base. CDR1 MGHRA and CDR2 YSYEKL are derived from the germline V gene. The V end gives up 3 bases and the J end 5 bases, leaving 8 bases in the junction not matched to a gene. The receptor library was made with multiplex PCR. Data came from an Illumina HiSeq 4000. iRepertoire HTBI primers and Arm-PCR amplification of CDR3 regions were used to construct TCR beta libraries. PCR products were gel purified before sequencing. Under the source paper's analysis protocol: Across samples, around 58 TRBV and approximately 15 TRBJ segments were identified and used for gene usage analysis of CDR3 amino acid clonotypes. COPE and FqMerger were used to merge filtered high-quality paired reads into contigs. BLAST was used to align contigs to the IMGT TRBV, TRBD and TRBJ reference genes, and CDR3 was defined following IMGT. Any clonotype with a frequency above 0.1% was counted as a highly expanded clone. Repertoire diversity was measured by Shannon entropy, and V-J evenness by the Gini coefficient. Clonotypes shared by more than one individual were considered public. The raw public data were reprocessed by TCRdb itself: fastp quality trimming at Q25, MiXCR clonotype calling, in-frame beta chains only. All rows with the same CDR3 protein become a single entry with the most common DNA and genes. These V and J calls are TCRdb output, not the study's own analysis. For this sample there are hundreds of thousands of distinct CDR3 sequences; about a fifth appear just once. The ten most abundant clones make up 6.5% to 10% of the sample.

This clonotype was found a few times. This receptor's antigen is unknown. No qualities accompany the bases; no much larger clone lies one base away. The time point label corresponds to: persistent/refractory GD, antithyroid drugs over 5 years with positive TRAb. RNA was extracted from PBMCs in TRIzol for both TCR sequencing and RNA sequencing. The diagnosis of Graves' disease followed American Thyroid Association guidelines. Recruitment of patients was carried out at an endocrinology department in Xi'an, China. Each patient gave 7.5 to 10 milliliters of peripheral blood, collected in an EDTA anticoagulant tube. PBMCs were isolated by Ficoll Paque Plus density gradient separation without further T cell sorting. An Agilent 2100 Bioanalyzer and agarose gel were used to assess RNA quality, and a NanoDrop 2000 was used to measure RNA concentration.

The sequences come from peripheral blood mononuclear cells (PBMCs), collected when the disease was refractory, from a patient treated with antithyroid drugs. Recombination joined TRBV4-1 with TRBJ2-7; 9 central bases correspond to TRBD2. The receptor comes from a female donor with Graves disease. The nucleotide sequence is given as TGCGCCAGCAGCCACACGCGAGGCGGGAGGGACGAGCAGTACTTC. It translates to CASSHTRGGRDEQYF.